This T cell receptor beta chain was retrieved from a study of identical twins. This clonotype was counted between two and nine times. Trimming removed 6 bases at V and 4 bases at J, with 25 bases between. Germline CDR1 reads SNHLY; CDR2 reads FYNNEI. The CDR3 has 19 amino acids. TCRdb called the 5' RACE reads again in MiXCR, with one record for every CDR3 protein. The table has some 1,700,000 distinct CDR3 sequences, about 32% seen once. The source is a newborn girl in good health. The sequencing sample was made of cord blood. The chain combines TRBV2 with TRBJ1-6; tentative D call: TRBD1 (6 bases). This CDR3 is CASRRQAGKDAIYNSPLHF. CDR3 DNA sequence: TGTGCCAGCAGGCGACAGGCCGGGAAGGACGCTATATATAATTCACCCCTCCACTTT.